The TCR beta chain under discussion was sequenced for a study of PD-1 blockade in mismatch repair-deficient tumors. Turning to the study itself: Patients had around twelve mismatch repair-deficient cancer types, all previously treated and progressing.

Produced via immunoSEQ multiplex PCR; TCRdb's table is partial and in-frame only. The table records over 100,000 clones, around 80% of them present only once. The sequence was obtained from an adult with mismatch repair-deficient cancer. Sequencing was performed on peripheral blood, taken 60 weeks after starting pembrolizumab.

In DNA form, the CDR3 reads TGTGCCAGCAGTCCGTCCCCCTACGAGCAGTACTTC. Translated, it gives CASSPSPYEQYF. The chain joins TRBV27 to TRBJ2-7; D ambiguous. V was cut by 5 bases and J by 2 bases, with 7 bases left in between. The CDR3 is 12 amino acids. Germline V gives CDR1 MNHEY, CDR2 SMNVEV (reference sequence).